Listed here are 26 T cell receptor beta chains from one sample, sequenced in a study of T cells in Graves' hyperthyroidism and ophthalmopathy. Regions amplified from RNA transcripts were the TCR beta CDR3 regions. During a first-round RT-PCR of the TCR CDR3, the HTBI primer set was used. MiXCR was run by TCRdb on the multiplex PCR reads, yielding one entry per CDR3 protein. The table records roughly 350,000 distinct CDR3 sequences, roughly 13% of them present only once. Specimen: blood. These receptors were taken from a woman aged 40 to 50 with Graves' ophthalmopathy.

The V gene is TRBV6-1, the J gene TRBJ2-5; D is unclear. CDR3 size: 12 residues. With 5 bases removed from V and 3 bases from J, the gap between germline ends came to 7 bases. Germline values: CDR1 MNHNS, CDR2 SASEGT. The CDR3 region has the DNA TGTGCCAGCAGTTGGTCAAAAGAGACCCAGTACTTC. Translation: CASSWSKETQYF.

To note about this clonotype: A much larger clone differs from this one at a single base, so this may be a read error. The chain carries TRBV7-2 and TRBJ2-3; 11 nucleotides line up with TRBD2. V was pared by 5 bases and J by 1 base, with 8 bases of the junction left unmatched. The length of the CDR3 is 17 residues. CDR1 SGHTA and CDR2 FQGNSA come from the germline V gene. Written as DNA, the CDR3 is TGTGCCAGCAGCCCCTCTAGCGGGGGGCCTCGCACAGATACGCAGTATTTT. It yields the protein CASSPSSGGPRTDTQYF.

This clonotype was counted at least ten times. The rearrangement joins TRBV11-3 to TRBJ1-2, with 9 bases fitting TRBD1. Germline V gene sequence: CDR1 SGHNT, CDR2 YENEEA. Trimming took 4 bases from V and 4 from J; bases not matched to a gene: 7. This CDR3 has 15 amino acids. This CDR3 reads CASSSPGTGSYGYTF. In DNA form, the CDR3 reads TGTGCCAGCAGCTCCCCCGGGACAGGGTCCTATGGCTACACCTTC.

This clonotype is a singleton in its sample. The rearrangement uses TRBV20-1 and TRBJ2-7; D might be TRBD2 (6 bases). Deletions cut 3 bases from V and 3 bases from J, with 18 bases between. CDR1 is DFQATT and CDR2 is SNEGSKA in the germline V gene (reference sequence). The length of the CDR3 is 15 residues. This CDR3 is CSASSPGLTNYEQYF. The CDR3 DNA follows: TGCAGTGCTAGTTCTCCGGGACTGACTAACTACGAGCAGTACTTC.

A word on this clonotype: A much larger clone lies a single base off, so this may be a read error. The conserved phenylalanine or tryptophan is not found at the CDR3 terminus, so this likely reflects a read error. The CDR3 protein is CASSPTGGGQPQHL. In DNA, the CDR3 is TGTGCCAGCAGTCCTACAGGAGGCGGTCAGCCCCAGCATCTT. The chain carries TRBV6-1 and TRBJ1-5; D might be TRBD1 (5 bases). The germline CDR1 and CDR2 sequences are MNHNS and SASEGT. The V and J ends lost 5 bases and 6 bases respectively, with 14 bases between them. The CDR3 is 14 amino acids.

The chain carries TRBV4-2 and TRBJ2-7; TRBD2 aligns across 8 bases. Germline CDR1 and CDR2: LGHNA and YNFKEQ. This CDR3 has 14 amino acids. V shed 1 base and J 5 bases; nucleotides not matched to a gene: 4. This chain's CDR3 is CASSQGKLADEQYF. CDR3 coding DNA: TGTGCCAGCAGCCAAGGAAAACTAGCGGACGAGCAGTACTTC.

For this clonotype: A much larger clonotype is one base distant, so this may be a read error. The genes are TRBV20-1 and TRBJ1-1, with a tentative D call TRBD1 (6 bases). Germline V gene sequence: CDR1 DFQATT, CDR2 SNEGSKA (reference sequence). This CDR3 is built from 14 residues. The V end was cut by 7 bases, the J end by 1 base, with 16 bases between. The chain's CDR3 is CSVGYRAGNTEAFF. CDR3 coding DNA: TGCAGTGTAGGGTACAGGGCCGGGAACACTGAAGCTTTCTTT.

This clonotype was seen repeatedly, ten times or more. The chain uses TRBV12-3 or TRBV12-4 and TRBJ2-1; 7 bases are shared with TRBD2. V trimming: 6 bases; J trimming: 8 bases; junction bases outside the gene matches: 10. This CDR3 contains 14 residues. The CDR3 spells CASRVAGKAYEQFF. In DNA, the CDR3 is TGTGCCAGCAGAGTAGCGGGTAAAGCTTATGAGCAGTTCTTC.

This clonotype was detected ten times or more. The CDR3: CASESYNEQFF. For the CDR3, the DNA is TGTGCCAGCGAGAGCTACAATGAGCAGTTCTTC. The genes are TRBV12-3 or TRBV12-4 and TRBJ2-1, with D uncertain. V lost 8 bases to trimming and J lost 3 bases, with 5 bases between them. CDR3 length: 11 residues.

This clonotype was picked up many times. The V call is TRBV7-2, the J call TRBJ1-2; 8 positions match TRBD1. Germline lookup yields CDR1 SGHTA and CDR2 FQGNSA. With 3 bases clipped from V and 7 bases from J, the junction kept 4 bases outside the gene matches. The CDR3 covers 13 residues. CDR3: CASSFPGTGGYTF. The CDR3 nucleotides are TGTGCCAGCAGCTTCCCCGGGACAGGTGGCTACACCTTC.

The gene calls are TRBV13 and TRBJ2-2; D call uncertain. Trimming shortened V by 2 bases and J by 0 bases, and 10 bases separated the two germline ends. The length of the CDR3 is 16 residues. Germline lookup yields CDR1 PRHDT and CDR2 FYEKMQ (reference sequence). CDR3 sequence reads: CASSLFRAANTGELFF. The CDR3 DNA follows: TGTGCCAGCAGCTTATTCCGGGCCGCGAACACCGGGGAGCTGTTTTTT.

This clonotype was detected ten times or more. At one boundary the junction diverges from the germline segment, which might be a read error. CDR3 DNA sequence: TGTGCCAGCAGTCCCATATGGGGACAGGGGGTCAACGTCCTGACTTTC. It encodes CASSPIWGQGVNVLTF. The chain employs TRBV28 and TRBJ2-6; 11 bases map to TRBD1. The CDR3 has 16 residues. Germline V gene data show CDR1 as MDHEN and CDR2 as SYDVKM.

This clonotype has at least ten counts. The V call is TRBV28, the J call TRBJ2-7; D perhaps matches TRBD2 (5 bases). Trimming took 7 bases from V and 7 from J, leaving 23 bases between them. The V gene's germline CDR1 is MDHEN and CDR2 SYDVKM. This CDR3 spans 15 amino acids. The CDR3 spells CASTSRADGVSEQYF. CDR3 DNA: TGTGCCAGCACCTCACGGGCAGACGGGGTTTCAGAGCAGTACTTC.

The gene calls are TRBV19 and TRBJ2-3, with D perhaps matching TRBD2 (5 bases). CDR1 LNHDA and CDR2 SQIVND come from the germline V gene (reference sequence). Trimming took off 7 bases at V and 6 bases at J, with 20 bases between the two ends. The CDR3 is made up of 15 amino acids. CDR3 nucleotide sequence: TGTGCCAGTACGGGAAGTCCCAAAGTAAGGGATACGCAGTATTTT. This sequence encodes CASTGSPKVRDTQYF.

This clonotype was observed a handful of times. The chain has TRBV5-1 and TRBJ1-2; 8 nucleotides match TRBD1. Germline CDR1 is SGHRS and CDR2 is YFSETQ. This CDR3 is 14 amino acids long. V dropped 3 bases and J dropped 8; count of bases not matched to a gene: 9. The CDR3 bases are TGCGCCAGCAGCTCCACCTTGACAGGGGAAGGCTACACCTTC. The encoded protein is CASSSTLTGEGYTF. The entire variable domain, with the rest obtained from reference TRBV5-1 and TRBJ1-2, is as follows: KAGVTQTPRYLIKTRGQQVTLSCSPISGHRSVSWYQQTPGQGLQFLFEYFSETQRNKGNFPGRFSGRQFSNSRSEMNVSTLELGDSALYLCASSSTLTGEGYTFGSGTRLTVV.

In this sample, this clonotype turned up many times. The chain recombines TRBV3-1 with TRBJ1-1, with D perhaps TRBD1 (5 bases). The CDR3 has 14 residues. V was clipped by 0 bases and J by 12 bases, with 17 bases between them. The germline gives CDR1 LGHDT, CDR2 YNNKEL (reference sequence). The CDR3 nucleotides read TGTGCCAGCAGCCAAGATTGGGTGGGGCGGGAGCCTTTCTTT. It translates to CASSQDWVGREPFF.

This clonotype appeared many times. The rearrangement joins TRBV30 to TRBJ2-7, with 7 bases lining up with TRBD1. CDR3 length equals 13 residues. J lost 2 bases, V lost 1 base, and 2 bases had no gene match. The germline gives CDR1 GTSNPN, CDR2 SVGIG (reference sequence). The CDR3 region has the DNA TGTGCCTGGAGTGATGGACAGGCCTACGAGCAGTACTTC. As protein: CAWSDGQAYEQYF.

The CDR3, as DNA: TGTGCCAGTAGTAGAGAACACAACTCCTACGAGCAGTACTTC. This sequence encodes CASSREHNSYEQYF. The chain joins TRBV19 to TRBJ2-7; D unclear. This CDR3 region has 14 residues. V was clipped by 4 bases and J by 0 bases, with 10 bases between them. Germline CDR1 reads LNHDA; CDR2 reads SQIVND (reference sequence).

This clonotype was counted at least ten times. Here the CDR3 reads CASSLQEAVNQPQHF. The CDR3 nucleotides are TGTGCCAGCAGTTTACAGGAAGCCGTAAATCAGCCCCAGCATTTT. The chain links TRBV12-3 or TRBV12-4 to TRBJ1-5; D unresolved. V gave up 2 bases and J gave up 4 bases, with 12 bases separating them. The CDR3 totals 15 residues.

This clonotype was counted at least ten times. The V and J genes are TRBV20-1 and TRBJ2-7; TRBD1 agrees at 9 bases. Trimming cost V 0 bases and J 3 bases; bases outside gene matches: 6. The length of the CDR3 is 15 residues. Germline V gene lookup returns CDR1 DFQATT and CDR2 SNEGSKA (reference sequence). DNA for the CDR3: TGCAGTGCTAGAGATCCAGGGACAGGGAGCTACGAGCAGTACTTC. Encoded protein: CSARDPGTGSYEQYF.

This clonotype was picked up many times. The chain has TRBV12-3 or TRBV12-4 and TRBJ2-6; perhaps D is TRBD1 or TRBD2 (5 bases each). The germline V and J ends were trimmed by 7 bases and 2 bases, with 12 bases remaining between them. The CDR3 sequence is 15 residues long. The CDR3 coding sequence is TGTGCCAGCACCCGGGGCCACACTGGGGCCAACGTCCTGACTTTC. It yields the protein CASTRGHTGANVLTF.

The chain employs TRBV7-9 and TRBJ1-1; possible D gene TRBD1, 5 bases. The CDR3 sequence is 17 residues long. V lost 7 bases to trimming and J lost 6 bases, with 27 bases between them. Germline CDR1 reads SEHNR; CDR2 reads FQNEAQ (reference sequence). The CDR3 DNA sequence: TGTGCCAGCACCCATTTACCGATGGGGGTGGAGGTCCCTGAAGCTTTCTTT. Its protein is CASTHLPMGVEVPEAFF.

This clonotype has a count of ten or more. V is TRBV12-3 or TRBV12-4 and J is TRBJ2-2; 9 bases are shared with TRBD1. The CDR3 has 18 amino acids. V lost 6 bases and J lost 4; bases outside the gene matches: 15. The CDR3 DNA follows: TGTGCCAGCAGGTTCGGCTGGGGACAGGGTTTTCTCACCGGGGAGCTGTTTTTT. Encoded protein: CASRFGWGQGFLTGELFF.

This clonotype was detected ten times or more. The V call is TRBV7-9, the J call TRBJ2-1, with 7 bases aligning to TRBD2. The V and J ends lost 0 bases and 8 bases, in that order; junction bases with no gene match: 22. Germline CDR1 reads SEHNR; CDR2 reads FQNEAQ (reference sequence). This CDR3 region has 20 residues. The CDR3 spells CASSLASRERASGNPDEQFF. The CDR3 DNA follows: TGTGCCAGCAGCTTAGCAAGCAGGGAGAGGGCTAGCGGCAACCCGGATGAGCAGTTCTTC.

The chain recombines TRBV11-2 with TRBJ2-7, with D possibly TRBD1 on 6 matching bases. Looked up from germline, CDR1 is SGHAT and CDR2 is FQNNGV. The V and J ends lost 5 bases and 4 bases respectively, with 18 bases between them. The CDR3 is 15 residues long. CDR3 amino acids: CASSQSMDRLYEQYF. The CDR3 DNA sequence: TGTGCCAGCAGCCAGAGCATGGACAGATTATACGAGCAGTACTTC.

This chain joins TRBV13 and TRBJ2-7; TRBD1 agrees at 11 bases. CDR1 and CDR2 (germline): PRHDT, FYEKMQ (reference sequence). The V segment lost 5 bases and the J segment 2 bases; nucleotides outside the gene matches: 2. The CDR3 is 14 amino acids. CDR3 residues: CASSEGQGAYEQYF. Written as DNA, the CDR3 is TGTGCCAGCAGCGAGGGACAGGGGGCCTACGAGCAGTACTTC.